The source of this T cell receptor (beta chain) is a study of OX40 agonist ivuxolimab in advanced cancers. For the study at large: Dose-escalation patients' cancers were hepatocellular carcinoma, melanoma, renal cell or head and neck cancer. Around 40% of patients had received prior checkpoint inhibitor therapy. General study points: Among patients with partial responses at 0.1-3.0 mg/kg, clonal expansion was among the lowest.

The assay was immunoSEQ multiplex PCR, and TCRdb's table has in-frame clones only and misses some. The table lists fewer than 50,000 clones, around 93% of them singletons. Comment on this clone: The antigen is undetermined.

There are 13 residues in the CDR3. Germline-derived CDR1 and CDR2 are MNHEY and SMNVEV (reference sequence). V lost 2 bases and J 2 bases, leaving 3 bases between the germline ends. This receptor was taken from an adult with an advanced solid tumor such as melanoma, head and neck, liver or kidney cancer. V usage is TRBV27 and J usage is TRBJ2-2; D ambiguous. The source was CD4+ or CD8+ T cells sorted from blood, collected in a trial of the OX40 agonist ivuxolimab. In nucleotides, the CDR3 is TGTGCCAGCAGTTTAGTTAACACCGGGGAGCTGTTTTTT. Encoded protein: CASSLVNTGELFF.